These 28 T cell receptor beta chains originate from one sample sequenced in a study of technical replicates of blood from a handful of donors. Here immunoSEQ multiplex PCR was the method, and the copy in TCRdb shows in-frame clones only, minus some. The table records over 60,000 clones, roughly 91% of them present only once. The source material was PBMCs. Every receptor here comes from a human donor in good health. Some clones in this sample may be carry-over from other donors' samples.

This clone occurred once. The J gene is TRBJ2-7, the V gene TRBV4-1; 9 bases line up with TRBD2. Germline V gene lookup returns CDR1 MGHRA and CDR2 YSYEKL. Trimming took 4 bases from V and 3 from J; bases not matched to a gene: 7. The length of the CDR3 is 15 residues. This CDR3 reads CASSLRVAGVYEQYF. CDR3 nucleotides: TGCGCCAGCAGCCTCCGGGTAGCGGGAGTCTACGAGCAGTACTTC.

In DNA, the CDR3 is TGTGCCAGCAGCCCCCTTGGCGGGAGAAGGAATGAGCAGTTCTTC. Amino acid sequence: CASSPLGGRRNEQFF. This sequence joins TRBV14 and TRBJ2-1; 7 nucleotides align to TRBD2. The V gene end was trimmed by 4 bases and the J gene end by 7 bases; junction bases not matched to a gene: 10. Germline CDR1 reads SGHDN; CDR2 reads FVKESK. The CDR3 covers 15 residues.

V and J are TRBV7-2 and TRBJ2-7, with no clear D. Germline V gene sequence: CDR1 SGHTA, CDR2 FQGNSA. Trimming cost V 5 bases and J 3 bases, with 11 bases left between them. The CDR3 is 13 residues long. For the CDR3, the DNA is TGTGCCAGCAGCCCCCGGTTTGACTACGAGCAGTACTTC. Translating gives CASSPRFDYEQYF.

The chain carries TRBV7-8 and TRBJ2-7; 7 bases agree with TRBD1. In germline, CDR1 is SGHVS, CDR2 FQNEAQ. This CDR3 has 16 residues. With 1 base clipped from V and 3 bases from J, the junction kept 9 bases outside the gene matches. CDR3 in amino acids: CASSLGAGRGIYEQYF. The CDR3 DNA reads as TGTGCCAGCAGCTTAGGGGCGGGCAGGGGGATCTACGAGCAGTACTTC.

The chain has TRBV7-7 and TRBJ2-2, with 7 nucleotides matching TRBD2. The germline CDR1 and CDR2 sequences are SSHAT and FNYEAQ (reference sequence). Trimming took 5 bases from V and 6 from J; bases not matched to a gene: 9. The CDR3 loop spans 15 amino acids. CDR3 sequence: CASSLRGGTAGELFF. CDR3 coding DNA: TGTGCCAGCAGCCTACGGGGAGGGACCGCCGGGGAGCTGTTTTTT. The whole variable domain, remainder taken from reference TRBV7-7 and TRBJ2-2, is GAGVSQSPRYKVTKRGQDVTLRCDPISSHATLYWYQQALGQGPEFLTYFNYEAQPDKSGLPSDRFSAERPEGSISTLTIQRTEQRDSAMYRCASSLRGGTAGELFFGEGSRLTVL.

V usage is TRBV5-1 and J usage is TRBJ2-3; TRBD2 agrees at 8 bases. J gave up 1 base and V 6 bases, and 7 bases lay outside the gene matches. This CDR3 contains 15 residues. CDR1 and CDR2 (germline): SGHRS, YFSETQ. The CDR3 sequence is CASTRGGQGTDTQYF. The CDR3 DNA reads as TGCGCCAGCACCCGCGGGGGGCAGGGCACAGATACGCAGTATTTT.

This chain links TRBV9 with TRBJ2-6; 8 nucleotides match TRBD1. The length of the CDR3 is 15 residues. With V trimmed by 3 bases and J by 4 bases, 3 bases remained unmatched. Germline-derived CDR1 and CDR2 are SGDLS and YYNGEE. This CDR3 reads CASSEGQVGANVLTF. CDR3 coding DNA: TGTGCCAGCAGCGAGGGACAGGTAGGGGCCAACGTCCTGACTTTC.

This chain joins TRBV10-3 and TRBJ2-5; tentative D call: TRBD2 (6 bases). The CDR3 is 13 amino acids. V lost 6 bases and J lost 0, with 8 bases in between. Per the germline V gene, CDR1 is ENHRY and CDR2 is SYGVKD. The CDR3 DNA reads TGTGCCATCAGCCGGGACTACCAAGAGACCCAGTACTTC. It encodes CAISRDYQETQYF.

This sequence joins TRBV9 and TRBJ2-3; 7 bases align to TRBD2. The ends lost 3 bases at V and 2 bases at J; junction bases unmatched: 3. This CDR3 is 14 amino acids long. CDR1 is SGDLS and CDR2 is YYNGEE in the germline V gene. The CDR3 DNA reads TGTGCCAGCAGCGCAGCGGGGTTCACAGATACGCAGTATTTT. Translation: CASSAAGFTDTQYF.

The V call is TRBV5-6, the J call TRBJ2-7; no definite D call. This CDR3 spans 14 amino acids. Germline CDR1 SGHDT, CDR2 YYEEEE. The V and J ends lost 6 bases and 3 bases respectively, with 16 bases between them. The CDR3 region is CASTRGELLYEQYF. The CDR3 bases are TGTGCCAGCACCCGCGGAGAGTTACTCTACGAGCAGTACTTC.

The CDR3 DNA follows: TGTGCCAGCAGCATTACGGGGGATACGCAGTATTTT. Translation: CASSITGDTQYF. The chain uses TRBV13 and TRBJ2-3, with D possibly matching TRBD2 (5 bases). Deletions cut 5 bases from V and 6 bases from J, with 9 bases between. CDR3 length: 12 amino acids. Germline V gene data show CDR1 as PRHDT and CDR2 as FYEKMQ (reference sequence).

The chain has TRBV7-3 and TRBJ2-5; 7 nucleotides align to TRBD2. Trimming removed 2 bases from V and 2 bases from J; junction bases left unmatched: 5. Germline V gene sequence: CDR1 SGHTA, CDR2 FQGTGA. CDR3 length: 15 amino acids. CDR3 region: CASSLFIGRQETQYF. In DNA, the CDR3 is TGTGCCAGCAGCTTATTTATCGGGAGGCAAGAGACCCAGTACTTC.

The V gene is TRBV5-4, the J gene TRBJ1-6; 10 bases are a match to TRBD1. J was trimmed by 8 bases and V by 0 bases; bases with no gene match: 2. This CDR3 contains 15 residues. CDR1 and CDR2 from the germline V gene are SGHNT and YYREEE (reference sequence). CDR3 in amino acids: CASSLVGQGDSPLHF. The CDR3 nucleotides are TGTGCCAGCAGCTTGGTCGGACAGGGGGATTCACCCCTCCACTTT.

The V gene is TRBV27, the J gene TRBJ2-7; TRBD1 matches 7 bases. This CDR3 comprises 15 residues. CDR1 is MNHEY, CDR2 SMNVEV, per germline (reference sequence). With 0 bases clipped from V and 4 bases from J, the junction kept 6 bases outside the gene matches. CDR3 bases: TGTGCCAGCAGTTTATCACCTGGGACAGTGTACGAGCAGTACTTC. Its protein is CASSLSPGTVYEQYF.

This chain uses TRBV19 with TRBJ1-2; D is uncertain. This CDR3 has 14 residues. Germline V gene lookup returns CDR1 LNHDA and CDR2 SQIVND (reference sequence). The V and J ends lost 5 bases and 4 bases respectively, with 14 bases between them. CDR3 sequence (DNA): TGTGCCAGTAGTCCCCGGGAACAAGGCTATGGCTACACCTTC. Translation gives CASSPREQGYGYTF.

The chain has TRBV4-1 and TRBJ2-1; D may be TRBD2 (5 bases). The V gene's germline CDR1 is MGHRA and CDR2 YSYEKL. This CDR3 is 16 amino acids long. Trimming left V 4 bases short and J 7 bases short, with 20 bases between. This chain's CDR3 is CASSRGDSSPGNEQFF. As DNA, the CDR3 is TGCGCCAGCAGCCGTGGCGACTCCTCCCCGGGGAATGAGCAGTTCTTC.

The CDR3 sequence: CASSSWLAGDGGTDTQYF. As DNA, the CDR3 is TGTGCCAGCAGCTCTTGGCTAGCGGGGGATGGAGGCACAGATACGCAGTATTTT. The V and J genes are TRBV7-2 and TRBJ2-3; 10 bases map to TRBD2. CDR3 size: 18 residues. Germline V lookup: CDR1 SGHTA, CDR2 FQGNSA. V shed 4 bases, J shed 1 base, and the junction held 11 bases outside the gene matches.

The chain uses TRBV7-2 and TRBJ1-2, with TRBD1 matching 10 bases. The V segment lost 5 bases and the J segment 8 bases; nucleotides outside the gene matches: 5. The V gene's germline CDR1 is SGHTA and CDR2 FQGNSA. The CDR3 covers 13 residues. In DNA form, the CDR3 reads TGTGCCAGCAGCCCAGACAGGGGGCAAGGCTACACCTTC. It translates to CASSPDRGQGYTF.

V is TRBV5-5 and J is TRBJ2-3; 12 positions agree with TRBD2. The junction had 7 bases not matched to a gene; V was cut back by 2 bases and J by 0 bases. The CDR3 is made up of 18 amino acids. Germline CDR1 SGHKS, CDR2 YYEKEE (reference sequence). Here the CDR3 DNA reads TGTGCCAGCAGCTTACGGCTAGCGGGAGGGTCTAGCACAGATACGCAGTATTTT. Translated, it gives CASSLRLAGGSSTDTQYF.

The V call is TRBV7-2, the J call TRBJ2-1, with a weak D call TRBD2 (5 bases). V shed 5 bases and J shed 6 bases, with 17 bases lying between them. The V gene's germline CDR1 is SGHTA and CDR2 FQGNSA. CDR3 length: 15 residues. CDR3: CASSLDYFRGNEQFF. In DNA form, the CDR3 reads TGTGCCAGCAGCCTTGACTACTTTCGCGGCAATGAGCAGTTCTTC.

The chain carries TRBV27 and TRBJ1-2; D gene unclear. V was trimmed by 6 bases and J by 5 bases, leaving 13 bases between them. The CDR3 totals 13 residues. Germline CDR1 reads MNHEY; CDR2 reads SMNVEV (reference sequence). CDR3 nucleotides: TGTGCCAGCAGCCCGAATACAGTTTATGGCTACACCTTC. Translation: CASSPNTVYGYTF.

This rearrangement joins TRBV5-8 to TRBJ2-5; 7 nucleotides match TRBD1. The CDR3 has 14 amino acids. Germline CDR1 is SGHTS and CDR2 is YDEGEE. With V trimmed by 5 bases and J by 4 bases, 8 bases remained unmatched. The CDR3 nucleotides read TGTGCCAGCAGACGAGACAGGGTTGGAGAGACCCAGTACTTC. Translating it yields CASRRDRVGETQYF.

The chain uses TRBV10-3 and TRBJ2-3, with TRBD1 identical over 10 bases. The CDR3 sequence is 14 residues long. The trim removed 10 bases at V and 7 bases at J, leaving 11 bases unmatched. Germline V gives CDR1 ENHRY, CDR2 SYGVKD. The CDR3 DNA is TGTGCCACCTCATCCGGGACAGGGGCCAATACGCAGTATTTT. Its translation: CATSSGTGANTQYF.

The V gene is TRBV5-8, the J gene TRBJ1-1, with 10 bases lining up with TRBD1. The CDR3 extends over 15 amino acids. CDR1 SGHTS and CDR2 YDEGEE come from the germline V gene. Trimming cost V 4 bases and J 1 base; bases outside gene matches: 4. The CDR3: CASSPGQGRNTEAFF. For the CDR3, the DNA is TGTGCCAGCAGCCCGGGACAGGGGAGGAACACTGAAGCTTTCTTT.

CDR3 protein: CASSGRGNEKLFF. The CDR3 DNA is TGTGCCAGTAGTGGGCGAGGGAATGAAAAACTGTTTTTT. V is TRBV19 and J is TRBJ1-4; the D is unclear. The CDR3 sequence is 13 residues long. CDR1 and CDR2 from the germline V gene are LNHDA and SQIVND (reference sequence). The germline V and J ends were trimmed by 5 bases and 5 bases, with 9 bases remaining between them.

The V call is TRBV9, the J call TRBJ2-7, with TRBD2 matching over 7 bases. CDR3 length: 18 residues. Germline CDR1 reads SGDLS; CDR2 reads YYNGEE. The V gene end was trimmed by 0 bases and the J gene end by 3 bases; junction bases not matched to a gene: 15. The CDR3 nucleotides are TGTGCCAGCAGCGTAGAGGATAGCGGGCATTACGCTTACTACGAGCAGTACTTC. As protein: CASSVEDSGHYAYYEQYF.

The chain links TRBV6-1 to TRBJ2-1, with 7 bases lining up with TRBD2. The ends lost 3 bases at V and 2 bases at J; junction bases unmatched: 4. This CDR3 comprises 15 residues. CDR1 is MNHNS, CDR2 SASEGT, per germline. CDR3 residues: CASSDWTRPYNEQFF. CDR3 nucleotides: TGTGCCAGCAGTGATTGGACTAGACCCTACAATGAGCAGTTCTTC.

The V gene is TRBV7-2, the J gene TRBJ2-3; perhaps TRBD2 as D (6 bases). The CDR3 is made up of 16 amino acids. Germline V gene sequence: CDR1 SGHTA, CDR2 FQGNSA. Trimming shortened V by 5 bases and J by 0 bases, and 15 bases separated the two germline ends. CDR3 residues: CASSPKIGTSTDTQYF. In DNA, the CDR3 is TGTGCCAGCAGCCCCAAGATCGGGACTAGCACAGATACGCAGTATTTT.